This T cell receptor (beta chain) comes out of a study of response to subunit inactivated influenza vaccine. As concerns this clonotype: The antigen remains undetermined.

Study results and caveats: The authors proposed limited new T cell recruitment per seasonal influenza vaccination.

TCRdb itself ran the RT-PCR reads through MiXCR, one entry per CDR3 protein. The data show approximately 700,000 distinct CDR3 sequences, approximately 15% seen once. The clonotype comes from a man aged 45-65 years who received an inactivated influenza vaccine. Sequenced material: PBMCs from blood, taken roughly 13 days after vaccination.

CDR3 DNA sequence: TGTGCCAGCTCGCGAGGACGGCTCGTCTCCTACGAGCAGTACTTC. This codes for CASSRGRLVSYEQYF. The chain couples TRBV18 to TRBJ2-7; D is uncertain. The ends were cut back, 6 bases at V and 0 bases at J, with 15 bases in the middle. CDR1 and CDR2 (germline): KGHSH, LQKENI. The CDR3 sequence is 15 residues long. The variable domain in full, with the rest retrieved from reference TRBV18 and TRBJ2-7, is NAGVMQNPRHLVRRRGQEARLRCSPMKGHSHVYWYRQLPEEGLKFMVYLQKENIIDESGMPKERFSAEFPKEGPSILRIQQVVRGDSAAYFCASSRGRLVSYEQYFGPGTRLTVT.